The sequence of this T cell receptor beta chain was determined in a study of identical twins. General study points: Beta clonotypes that were abundant in cord blood contained fewer insertions, a pattern absent from memory repertoires.

TCRdb called the 5' RACE reads again in MiXCR, with one record for every CDR3 protein. The repertoire holds roughly 250,000 distinct CDR3 sequences, with roughly 7% as singletons. This CDR3 is 14 amino acids long. CDR1 and CDR2 from the germline V gene are DFQATT and SNEGSKA (reference sequence). Trimming removed 6 bases from V and 4 bases from J; junction bases left unmatched: 3. A remark on this clonotype: No antigen is known for it.

The sample was also reused in another study, on yellow fever vaccine responses in identical twins.

The chain links TRBV20-1 to TRBJ2-2; TRBD2 aligns across 12 bases. The source of this sequence is a woman aged 18-30 years in good health. Sample: memory (CD45RO+) T cells sorted from blood. CDR3 DNA sequence: TGCAGTGCCAGGACTAGCGGGACCACCGGGGAGCTGTTTTTT. As protein: CSARTSGTTGELFF.